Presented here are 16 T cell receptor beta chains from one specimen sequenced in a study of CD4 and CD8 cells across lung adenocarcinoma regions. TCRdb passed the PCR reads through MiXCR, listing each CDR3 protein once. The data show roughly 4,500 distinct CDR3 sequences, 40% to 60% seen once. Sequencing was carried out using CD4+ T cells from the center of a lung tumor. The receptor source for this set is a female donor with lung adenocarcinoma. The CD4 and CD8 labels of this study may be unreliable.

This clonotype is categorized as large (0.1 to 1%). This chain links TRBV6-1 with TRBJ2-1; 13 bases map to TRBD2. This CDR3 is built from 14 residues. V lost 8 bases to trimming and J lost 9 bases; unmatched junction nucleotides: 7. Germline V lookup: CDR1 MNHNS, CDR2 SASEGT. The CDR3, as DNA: TGTGCCAGCGAGGGGACTAGCGGGAAGTTTGAGCAGTTCTTC. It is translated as CASEGTSGKFEQFF.

CDR3 residues: CASSYSVSPSYEQYF. In DNA form, the CDR3 reads TGTGCCAGCAGTTACAGCGTTAGCCCCTCCTACGAGCAGTACTTC. The V call is TRBV6-5, the J call TRBJ2-7; D not certain. Germline-derived CDR1 and CDR2 are MNHEY and SVGAGI. The CDR3 is made up of 15 amino acids. The V end lost 2 bases, the J end lost 0 bases, and 11 bases lay between the germline ends.

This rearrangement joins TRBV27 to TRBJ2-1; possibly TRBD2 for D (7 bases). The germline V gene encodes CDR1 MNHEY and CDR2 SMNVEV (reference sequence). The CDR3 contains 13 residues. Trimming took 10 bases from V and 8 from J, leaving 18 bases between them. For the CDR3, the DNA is TGTGCCACACGCGGGGGCACGGGGGATGAGCAGTTCTTC. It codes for CATRGGTGDEQFF.

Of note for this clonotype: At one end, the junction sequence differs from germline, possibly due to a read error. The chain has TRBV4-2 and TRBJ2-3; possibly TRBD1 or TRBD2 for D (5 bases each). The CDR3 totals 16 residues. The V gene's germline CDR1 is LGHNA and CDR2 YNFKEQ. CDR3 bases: TGTGCCAGCAGCCAAACGGGGCCGGGCGCCAAAGATATGCAGTACTTT. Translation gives CASSQTGPGAKDMQYF.

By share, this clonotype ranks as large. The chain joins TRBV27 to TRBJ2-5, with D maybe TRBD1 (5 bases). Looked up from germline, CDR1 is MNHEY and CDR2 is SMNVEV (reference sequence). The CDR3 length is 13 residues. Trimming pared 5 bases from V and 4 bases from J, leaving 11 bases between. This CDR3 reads CASSPRVVETQYF. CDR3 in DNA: TGTGCCAGCAGTCCCAGGGTTGTAGAGACCCAGTACTTC.

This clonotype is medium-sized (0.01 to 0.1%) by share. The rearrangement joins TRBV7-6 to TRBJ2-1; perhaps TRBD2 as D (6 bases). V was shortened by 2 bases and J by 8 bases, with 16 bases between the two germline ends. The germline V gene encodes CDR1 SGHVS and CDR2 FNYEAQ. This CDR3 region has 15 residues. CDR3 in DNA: TGTGCCAGCAGCTTACGGGCGCGGGGCGCCCATGAGCAGTTCTTC. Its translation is CASSLRARGAHEQFF.

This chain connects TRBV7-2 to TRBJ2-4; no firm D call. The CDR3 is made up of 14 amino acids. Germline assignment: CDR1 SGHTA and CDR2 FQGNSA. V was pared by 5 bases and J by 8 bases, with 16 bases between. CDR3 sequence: CASSPPGLGYIQYF. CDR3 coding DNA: TGTGCCAGCAGCCCCCCCGGGTTGGGTTACATTCAGTACTTC.

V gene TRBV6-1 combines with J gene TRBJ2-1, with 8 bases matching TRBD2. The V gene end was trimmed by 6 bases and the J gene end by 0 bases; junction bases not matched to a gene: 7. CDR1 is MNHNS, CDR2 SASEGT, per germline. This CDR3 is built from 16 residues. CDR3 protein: CASSRKSGSSYNEQFF. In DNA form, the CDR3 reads TGTGCCAGCAGCCGGAAAAGCGGGAGCTCCTACAATGAGCAGTTCTTC.

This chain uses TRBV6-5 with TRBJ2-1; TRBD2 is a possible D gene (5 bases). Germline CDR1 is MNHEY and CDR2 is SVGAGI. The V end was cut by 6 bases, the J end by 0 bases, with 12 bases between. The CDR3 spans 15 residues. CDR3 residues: CASSLAPPSYNEQFF. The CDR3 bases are TGTGCCAGCAGCTTAGCGCCGCCCTCCTACAATGAGCAGTTCTTC.

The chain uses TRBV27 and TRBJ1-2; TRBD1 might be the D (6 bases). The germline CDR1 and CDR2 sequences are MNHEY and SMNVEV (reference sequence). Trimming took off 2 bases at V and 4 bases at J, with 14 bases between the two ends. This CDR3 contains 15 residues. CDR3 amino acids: CASSLNRALSYGYTF. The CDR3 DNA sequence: TGTGCCAGCAGTTTAAACAGGGCCTTGAGCTATGGCTACACCTTC.

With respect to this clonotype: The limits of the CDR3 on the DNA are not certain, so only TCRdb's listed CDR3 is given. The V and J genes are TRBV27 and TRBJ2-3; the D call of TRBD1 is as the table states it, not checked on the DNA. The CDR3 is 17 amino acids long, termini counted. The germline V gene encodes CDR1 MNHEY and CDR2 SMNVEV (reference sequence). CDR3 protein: CASSPGRVAPGTDTQYF.

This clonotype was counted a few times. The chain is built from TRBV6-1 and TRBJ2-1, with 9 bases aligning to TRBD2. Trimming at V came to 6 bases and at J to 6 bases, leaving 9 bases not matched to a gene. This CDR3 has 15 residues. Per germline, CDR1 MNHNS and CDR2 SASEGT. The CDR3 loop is CASRGGLAASNEQFF. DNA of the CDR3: TGTGCCAGCAGGGGGGGACTAGCAGCTTCCAATGAGCAGTTCTTC.

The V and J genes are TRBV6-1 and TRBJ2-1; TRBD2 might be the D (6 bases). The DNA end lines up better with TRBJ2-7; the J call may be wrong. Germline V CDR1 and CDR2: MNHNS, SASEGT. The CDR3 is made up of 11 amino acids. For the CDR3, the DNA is TGTGCCAGCAGGCGGGGTTACGAGCAGTACTTC. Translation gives CASRRGYEQYF.

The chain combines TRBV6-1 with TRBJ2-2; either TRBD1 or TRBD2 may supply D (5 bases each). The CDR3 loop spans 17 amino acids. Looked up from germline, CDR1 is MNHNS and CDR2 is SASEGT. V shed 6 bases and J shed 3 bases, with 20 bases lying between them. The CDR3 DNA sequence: TGTGCCAGCAGGCCCACCGGGATAAAAGGGGACACCGGGGAGCTGTTTTTT. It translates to CASRPTGIKGDTGELFF.

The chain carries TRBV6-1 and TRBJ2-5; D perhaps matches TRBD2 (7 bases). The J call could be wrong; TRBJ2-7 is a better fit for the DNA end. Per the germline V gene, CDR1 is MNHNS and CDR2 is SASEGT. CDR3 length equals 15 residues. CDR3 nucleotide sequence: TGTGCCAGCACCGACGGGGCGGGGGCTCCCTACGAGCAGTACTTC. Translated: CASTDGAGAPYEQYF.

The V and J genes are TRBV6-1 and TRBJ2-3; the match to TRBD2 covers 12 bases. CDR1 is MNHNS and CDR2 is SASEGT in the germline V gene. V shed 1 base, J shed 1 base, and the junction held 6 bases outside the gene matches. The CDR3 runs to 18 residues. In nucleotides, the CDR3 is TGTGCCAGCAGTGAAGGGCTAGCGGGAGGGTATCGCACAGATACGCAGTATTTT. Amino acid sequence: CASSEGLAGGYRTDTQYF.